Listed below are T cell receptor beta chains from one sample, sequenced in a study of cytotoxic CD8 clonotypes in ibrutinib-treated CLL. The protocol was immunoSEQ multiplex PCR, while the TCRdb copy is restricted to in-frame clones and leaves out a portion. The repertoire consists of 15,000 to 20,000 clones, with 65% to 70% occurring once and the leading ten covering 18%. Sequencing was performed on PBMCs, taken before ibrutinib treatment. The receptors originated from a human donor with chronic lymphocytic leukemia. Both conserved end residues are part of each CDR3. A D gene is named only where the DNA matches it firmly. Clone size, where shown, is once, few, many, or a class for clones that have expanded.

v_gene	j_gene	abundance	d_gene	CDR3aa	CDR3nt
TRBV5-1	TRBJ1-2	NA	NA	CASREGGWIVYGYTF	TGCGCCAGCAGAGAGGGCGGGTGGATTGTCTATGGCTACACCTTC
TRBV9	TRBJ1-3	NA	NA	CASSVGRGSSGNTIYF	TGTGCCAGCAGCGTAGGAAGGGGGAGCTCTGGAAACACCATATATTTT
TRBV27	TRBJ2-7	NA	NA	CASSLRGEQYF	TGTGCCAGCAGTTTAAGAGGGGAGCAGTACTTC
TRBV5-1	TRBJ2-5	NA	NA	CASSLATQETQYF	TGCGCCAGCAGCTTGGCCACTCAAGAGACCCAGTACTTC
TRBV5-6	TRBJ1-3	NA	NA	CASSFGGNTIYF	TGTGCCAGCAGCTTTGGGGGAAACACCATATATTTT
TRBV5-1	TRBJ1-2	few	TRBD1	CASSSRTGGEGYTF	TGCGCCAGCAGCTCCAGGACAGGGGGCGAAGGCTACACCTTC
TRBV10-3	TRBJ2-5	NA	NA	CAISGLDGQETQYF	TGTGCCATCAGTGGATTGGACGGTCAAGAGACCCAGTACTTC
TRBV5-1	TRBJ1-2	NA	TRBD1	CASSLTGVYGYTF	TGCGCCAGCAGCCTAACAGGGGTATATGGCTACACCTTC
TRBV4-1	TRBJ2-5	NA	NA	CASSQGRRGDQETQYF	TGCGCCAGCAGCCAAGGGAGGAGGGGCGACCAAGAGACCCAGTACTTC
TRBV19	TRBJ2-1	NA	NA	CATSTLSYNEQFF	TGTGCCACCTCAACCCTGTCATACAATGAGCAGTTCTTC
TRBV7-3	TRBJ2-6	few	TRBD2	CASSLTTSGYLSGANVLTF	TGTGCCAGCAGCTTAACTACTAGCGGGTACCTCTCTGGGGCCAACGTCCTGACTTTC
TRBV5-1	TRBJ2-5	NA	TRBD2	CASSLVSSGETQYF	TGCGCCAGCAGCTTGGTCTCTAGCGGAGAGACCCAGTACTTC